This T cell receptor beta chain was recovered during a study of T cells expressing NK-cell markers. The wider study: Eight donors were sequenced, of whom seven were HCMV-seropositive, while the remaining one was HCMV-seronegative.

Whole-study findings and limits: In 5 to 7 donors, dominant CD3+CD56+NKG2C+ clones formed about 1.0-7.5% of CD8+ cells. What remained unclear was the HCMV specificity of expanded NKG2C+ T cell clones.

The germline gives CDR1 SGHRS, CDR2 YFSETQ. The length of the CDR3 is 16 residues. 5'RACE template switching with UMIs generated TCR beta cDNA. TCRdb reprocessed the 5' RACE reads; each CDR3 protein has one entry and no DNA is given. Recorded for this sample: around 470,000 distinct CDR3 sequences. In regard to this clonotype: Its antigen is unidentified.

The rearrangement joins TRBV5-1 to TRBJ2-1. The receptor comes from a woman between 45 and 65 years old in good health. The sequencing input was blood T cells: a sorted CD56 or NKG2C T cell subset, CD4+ or CD8+ T cells, or bulk PBMC T cells (not recorded which). CDR3 loop: CASRQLGRRPSNEQFF.